This record looks at one T cell receptor beta chain sequence and its context. Antigen unknown. This entry comes from a study of OX40 agonist ivuxolimab in advanced cancers. About the study: Patients enrolled in dose escalation were diagnosed with hepatocellular carcinoma, melanoma, renal cell or head and neck cancer. Study-level findings and limits: At 0.1 to 3.0 mg/kg and by week 6, CD4+ and CD8+ T cells in the blood had expanded clonally. Clonal expansion among partial responders at 0.1-3.0 mg/kg ranked near the lowest.

Generated by immunoSEQ multiplex PCR, the TCRdb table keeps only in-frame clones and is missing some. The sample lists about 100,000 clones; roughly 90% were seen once. J was trimmed by 6 bases and V by 3 bases; bases with no gene match: 7. Germline values: CDR1 MNHEY, CDR2 SMNVEV (reference sequence). The CDR3 is 15 residues long. J is TRBJ2-7 and V is TRBV27, with 11 positions matching TRBD2. The clonotype was recovered from an adult with an advanced solid tumor such as melanoma, head and neck, liver or kidney cancer. The sample was CD4+ or CD8+ T cells sorted from blood, taken in a trial of the OX40 agonist ivuxolimab. The CDR3: CASSFLLAGGSEQYF. Here the CDR3 DNA reads TGTGCCAGCAGTTTTTTATTAGCGGGAGGGTCCGAGCAGTACTTC.